This entry concerns a single TCR beta chain. Antigen: not known. This sample is drawn from a study of OX40 agonist ivuxolimab in advanced cancers. About the study: In this cohort, patients received ivuxolimab, an agonistic anti-OX40 (CD134) antibody. Every 2 weeks, patients got intravenous ivuxolimab at one of six dose levels (0.01-10 mg/kg). Whole-study findings and limits: With doses of 0.1-3.0 mg/kg, partial responders showed among the lowest clonal expansion. The study observed clonal expansion of CD4+ and CD8+ blood T cells by week 6 at 0.1 to 3.0 mg/kg.

Assay used: immunoSEQ multiplex PCR; TCRdb lists only in-frame clones, some missing. The data show 45,000 or so clones, 85% to 90% seen once. The material sequenced was CD4+ or CD8+ T cells sorted from blood, taken in a trial of the OX40 agonist ivuxolimab. This TCR derives from an adult with an advanced solid tumor such as melanoma, head and neck, liver or kidney cancer.

CDR3 DNA: TGTGCCAGCAGCCAATCGACTAGCGGAGAACTCAACACAGATACGCAGTATTTT. It encodes CASSQSTSGELNTDTQYF. The chain carries TRBV16 and TRBJ2-3, with 9 bases fitting TRBD2. The CDR3 is made up of 18 amino acids. V was pared by 0 bases and J by 2 bases, with 9 bases of the junction left unmatched. In germline, CDR1 is KGHSY, CDR2 FQNENV.